This T cell receptor beta chain was recovered during a study of memory CD4+ T cells and cytomegalovirus serostatus. Single viable CD3+CD4+CD8-CD45RO+ cells were sorted as the memory CD4+ T cells. In the authors' methods: After removing out-of-frame reads, approximately 2 million distinct TCRbeta sequences remained. The table came from immunoSEQ multiplex PCR; TCRdb's copy has only in-frame clones and leaves some out. V, J and clone size are taken as reported in that table, and D and trimming were inferred from the DNA itself. The data hold 60,000 to 75,000 clones, with around three quarters observed a single time. There are 12 residues in the CDR3. Germline V gene sequence: CDR1 SGHTA, CDR2 FQGTGA. Trimming removed 2 bases at V and 6 bases at J, with 4 bases between.

The V gene is TRBV7-3, the J gene TRBJ2-2, with D unresolved. The origin of this receptor is an adult in good health and CMV-seronegative. Some clones in this sample may be carry-over from other donors' samples. Sequencing was carried out using memory CD4+ T cells from blood. Here the CDR3 reads CASSLRPGELFF. Here the CDR3 DNA reads TGTGCCAGCAGCTTACGGCCCGGGGAGCTGTTTTTT. The variable domain in full, with the rest retrieved from reference TRBV7-3 and TRBJ2-2, is GAGVSQTPSNKVTEKGKYVELRCDPISGHTALYWYRQSLGQGPEFLIYFQGTGAADDSGLPNDRFFAVRPEGSVSTLKIQRTERGDSAVYLCASSLRPGELFFGEGSRLTVL.